Each of the 2 T cell receptor beta chains below was sequenced from the same sample in a study of response to subunit inactivated influenza vaccine. TCRdb reprocessed the RT-PCR reads via MiXCR and lists one record per CDR3 protein. The data show over 650,000 distinct CDR3 sequences, with around 20% seen just once and roughly a tenth held by the top ten. The starting material was PBMCs from blood, obtained roughly 5 days after vaccination. The receptors come from a man aged 50 or older who received an inactivated influenza vaccine.

The table lists this clonotype with a few counts. The chain recombines TRBV28 with TRBJ2-7; D is ambiguous. The germline CDR1 and CDR2 sequences are MDHEN and SYDVKM. The V gene lost 6 bases and the J gene lost 1 base, with 13 bases spanning the gap. The CDR3 length is 14 residues. Here the CDR3 reads CASSMTRWSYEQYF. Written as DNA, the CDR3 is TGTGCCAGCAGCATGACTCGGTGGTCCTACGAGCAGTACTTC.

This clonotype has ten or more counts. The CDR3 reads CASGLAGRSGETQYF. CDR3 coding DNA: TGTGCCTCGGGACTAGCGGGAAGGAGCGGCGAGACCCAGTACTTC. The rearrangement uses TRBV3-1 and TRBJ2-5, with 13 bases aligning to TRBD2. With V trimmed by 11 bases and J by 5 bases, 11 bases remained unmatched. Germline CDR1 reads LGHDT; CDR2 reads YNNKEL (reference sequence). The CDR3 consists of 15 residues.